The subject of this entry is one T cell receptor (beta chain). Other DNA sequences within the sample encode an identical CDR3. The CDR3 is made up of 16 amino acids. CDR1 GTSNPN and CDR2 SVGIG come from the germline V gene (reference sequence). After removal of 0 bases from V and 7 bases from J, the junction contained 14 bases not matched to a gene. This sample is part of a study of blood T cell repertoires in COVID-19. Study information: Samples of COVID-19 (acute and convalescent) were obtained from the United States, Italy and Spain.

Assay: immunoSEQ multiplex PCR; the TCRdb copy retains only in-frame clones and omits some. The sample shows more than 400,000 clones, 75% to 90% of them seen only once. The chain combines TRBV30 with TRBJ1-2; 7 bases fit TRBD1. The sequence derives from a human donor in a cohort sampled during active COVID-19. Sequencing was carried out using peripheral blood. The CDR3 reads CAWSVNLRQGKGGYTF. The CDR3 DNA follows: TGTGCCTGGAGTGTTAACCTTAGACAGGGAAAAGGTGGCTACACCTTC.